This section outlines one TCR beta chain sequence together with its context. The source of the sample is a study of a mutant IDH1 vaccine in newly diagnosed glioma. Overall study: A 62.5% male, roughly 40% female split and a mean age of around 37 years characterized treated patients. Previous care, which was radiotherapy, temozolomide, or both, most often involved both.

Stated time point: baseline, week 1 (first vaccination visit). Regarding treatment: pre-vaccination baseline after standard-of-care therapy. Donor tumors were new WHO grade 3 or 4 IDH1-mutant, ATRX-lost astrocytomas. V lost 6 bases, J lost 2 bases, and 4 bases lay in between. The CDR3 has 11 residues. Germline assignment: CDR1 MNHEY and CDR2 SVGAGI. The assay was immunoSEQ multiplex PCR, and TCRdb's table has in-frame clones only and misses some. The table includes 60,000 to 85,000 clones, around 74% detected once. This TCR derives from a man aged 50 to 60 with glioma. The sequenced sample was PBMCs, obtained from a glioma patient treated with radiotherapy, temozolomide or both. The V and J genes are TRBV6-5 and TRBJ1-1; D is uncertain. CDR3 in amino acids: CASRANTEAFF. The CDR3 region has the DNA TGTGCCAGCAGGGCTAACACTGAAGCTTTCTTT.